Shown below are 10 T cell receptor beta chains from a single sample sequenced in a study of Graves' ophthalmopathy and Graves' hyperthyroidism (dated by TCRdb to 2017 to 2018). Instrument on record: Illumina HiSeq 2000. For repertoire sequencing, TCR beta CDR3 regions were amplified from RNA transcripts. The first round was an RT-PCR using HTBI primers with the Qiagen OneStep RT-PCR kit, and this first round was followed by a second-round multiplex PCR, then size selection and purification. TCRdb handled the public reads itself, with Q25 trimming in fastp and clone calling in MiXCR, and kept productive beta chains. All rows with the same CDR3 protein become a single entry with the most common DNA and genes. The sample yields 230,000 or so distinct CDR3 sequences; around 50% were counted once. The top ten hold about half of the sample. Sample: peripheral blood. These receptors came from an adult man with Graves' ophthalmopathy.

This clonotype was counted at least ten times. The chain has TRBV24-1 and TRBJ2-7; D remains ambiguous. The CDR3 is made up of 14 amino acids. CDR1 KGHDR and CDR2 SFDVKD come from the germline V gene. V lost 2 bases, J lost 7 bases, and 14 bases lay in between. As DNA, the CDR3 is TGTGCCACCAGTGATTCGTCCCGGACGTGGGAGCAGTACTTC. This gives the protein CATSDSSRTWEQYF.

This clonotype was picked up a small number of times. For the CDR3, the DNA is TGCGCCAGCAGCCCGAGGAGCGGGGGATCCTACGAGCAGTACTTC. Translated, it gives CASSPRSGGSYEQYF. The chain employs TRBV5-1 and TRBJ2-7; TRBD2 agrees at 8 bases. From germline, CDR1 is SGHRS and CDR2 YFSETQ. The CDR3 is 15 amino acids. With V trimmed by 4 bases and J by 1 base, 7 bases remained unmatched.

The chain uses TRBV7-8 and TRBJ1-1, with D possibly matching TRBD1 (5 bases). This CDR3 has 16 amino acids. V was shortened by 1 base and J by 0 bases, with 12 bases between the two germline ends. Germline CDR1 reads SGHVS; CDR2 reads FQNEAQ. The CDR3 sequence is CASSLEQDFMNTEAFF. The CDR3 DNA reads TGTGCCAGCAGCTTAGAACAGGATTTTATGAACACTGAAGCTTTCTTT.

The CDR3 sequence is CASSFRPPGDTEAFF. CDR3 coding DNA: TGTGCCAGCAGCTTCCGGCCACCCGGGGACACTGAAGCTTTCTTT. The chain uses TRBV7-2 and TRBJ1-1; no clear D. The CDR3 is 15 residues long. Germline V lookup: CDR1 SGHTA, CDR2 FQGNSA. Between the trimmed V and J ends, which lost 3 bases and 3 bases, there was a span of 14 bases.

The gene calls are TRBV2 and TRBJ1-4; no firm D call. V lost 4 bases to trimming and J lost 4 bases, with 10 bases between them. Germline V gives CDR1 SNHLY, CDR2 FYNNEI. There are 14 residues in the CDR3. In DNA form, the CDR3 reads TGTGCCAGCAGTGCTGCTACCGGTAATGAAAAACTGTTTTTT. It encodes CASSAATGNEKLFF. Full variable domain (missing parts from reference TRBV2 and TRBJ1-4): EPEVTQTPSHQVTQMGQEVILRCVPISNHLYFYWYRQILGQKVEFLVSFYNNEISEKSEIFDDQFSVERPDGSNFTLKIRSTKLEDSAMYFCASSAATGNEKLFFGSGTQLSVL.

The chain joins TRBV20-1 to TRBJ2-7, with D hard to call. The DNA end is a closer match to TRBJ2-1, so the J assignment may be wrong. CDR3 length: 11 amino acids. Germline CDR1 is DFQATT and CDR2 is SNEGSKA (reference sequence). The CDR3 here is CSAYPSDEQFF. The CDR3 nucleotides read TGCAGTGCTTACCCGTCTGATGAGCAGTTCTTC.

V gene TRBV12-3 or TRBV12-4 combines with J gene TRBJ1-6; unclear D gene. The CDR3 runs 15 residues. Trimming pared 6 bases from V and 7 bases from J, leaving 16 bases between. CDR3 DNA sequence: TGTGCCAGCAGCCAAGATCGAATCGACAATTCACCCCTCCACTTT. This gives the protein CASSQDRIDNSPLHF.

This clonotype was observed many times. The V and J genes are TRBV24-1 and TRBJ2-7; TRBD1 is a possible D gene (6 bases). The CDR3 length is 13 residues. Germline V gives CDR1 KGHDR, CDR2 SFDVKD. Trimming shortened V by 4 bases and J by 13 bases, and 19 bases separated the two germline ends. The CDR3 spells CATSDGISTRGYF. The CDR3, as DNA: TGTGCCACCAGTGACGGCATATCGACCAGGGGTTACTTC.

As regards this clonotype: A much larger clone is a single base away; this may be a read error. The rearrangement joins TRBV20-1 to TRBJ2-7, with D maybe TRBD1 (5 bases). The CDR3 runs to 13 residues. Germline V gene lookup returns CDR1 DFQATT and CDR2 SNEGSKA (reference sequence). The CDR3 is CGALDSSSYEQYF. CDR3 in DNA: TGCGGTGCCCTCGACAGCTCCTCCTACGAGCAGTACTTC.

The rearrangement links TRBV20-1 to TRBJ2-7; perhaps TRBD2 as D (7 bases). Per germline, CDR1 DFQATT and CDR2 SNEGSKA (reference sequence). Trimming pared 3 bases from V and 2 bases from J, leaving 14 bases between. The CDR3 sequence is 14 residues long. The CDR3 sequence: CSARGASGAYEQYF. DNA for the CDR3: TGCAGTGCTAGGGGGGCTAGCGGTGCCTACGAGCAGTACTTC.